The TCR beta chain under discussion was sequenced for a study of blood T cell repertoires in COVID-19. Method: immunoSEQ multiplex PCR; TCRdb's copy keeps in-frame clones and lacks some. Altogether 250,000 or so clones are present, about 90% being singletons, with the ten largest covering around 3%. There are a few counts of this clone. The CDR3 has 15 amino acids. Trimming shortened V by 6 bases and J by 7 bases, and 16 bases separated the two germline ends. Germline V gene lookup returns CDR1 MNHEY and CDR2 SMNVEV (reference sequence). The chain uses TRBV27 and TRBJ1-6; maybe TRBD1 (5 bases). Sequenced input: peripheral blood. This sequence originates from a man younger than 35 with active or convalescent COVID-19. The CDR3 DNA follows: TGTGCCAGCAGACTTAACTTCGGGGGGAATTCACCCCTCCACTTT. This encodes CASRLNFGGNSPLHF.